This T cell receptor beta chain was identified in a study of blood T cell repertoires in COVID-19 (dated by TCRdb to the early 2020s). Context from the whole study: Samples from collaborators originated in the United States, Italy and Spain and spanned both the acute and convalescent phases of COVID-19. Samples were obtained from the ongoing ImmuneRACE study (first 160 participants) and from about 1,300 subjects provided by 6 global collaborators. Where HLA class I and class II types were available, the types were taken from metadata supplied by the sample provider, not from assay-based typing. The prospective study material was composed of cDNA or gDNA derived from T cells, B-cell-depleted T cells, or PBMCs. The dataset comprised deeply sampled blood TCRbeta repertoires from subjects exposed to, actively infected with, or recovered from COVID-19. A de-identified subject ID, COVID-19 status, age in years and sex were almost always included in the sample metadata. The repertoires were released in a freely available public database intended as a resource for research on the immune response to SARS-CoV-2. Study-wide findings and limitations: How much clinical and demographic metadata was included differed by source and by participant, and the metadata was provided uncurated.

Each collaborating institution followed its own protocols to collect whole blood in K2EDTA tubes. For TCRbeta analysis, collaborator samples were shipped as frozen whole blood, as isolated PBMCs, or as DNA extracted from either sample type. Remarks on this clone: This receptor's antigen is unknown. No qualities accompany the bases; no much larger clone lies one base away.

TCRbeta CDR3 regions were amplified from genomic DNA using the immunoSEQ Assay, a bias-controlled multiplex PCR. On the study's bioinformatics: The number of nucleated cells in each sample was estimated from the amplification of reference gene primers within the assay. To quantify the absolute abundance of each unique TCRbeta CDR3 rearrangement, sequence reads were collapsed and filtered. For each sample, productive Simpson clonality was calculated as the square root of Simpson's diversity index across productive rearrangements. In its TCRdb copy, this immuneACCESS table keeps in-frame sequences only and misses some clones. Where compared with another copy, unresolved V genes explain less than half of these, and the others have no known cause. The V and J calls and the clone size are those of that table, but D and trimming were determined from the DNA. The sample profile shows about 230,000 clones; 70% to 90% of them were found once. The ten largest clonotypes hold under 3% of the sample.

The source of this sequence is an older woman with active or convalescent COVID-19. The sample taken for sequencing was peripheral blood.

CDR3 reads: CASTFDRRGTEAFF. The nucleotide sequence reads as follows: TGTGCCAGCACATTCGACAGGCGCGGTACTGAAGCTTTCTTT. The rearrangement combines TRBV11-2 with TRBJ1-1; the D gene is perhaps TRBD1, from 6 matching bases. The junction shows trimming of 7 bases on V and 5 bases on J, plus 17 bases between the germline ends. CDR1 and CDR2 were assigned from the germline V gene as SGHAT and FQNNGV. The CDR3 numbers 14 residues from cysteine through phenylalanine. The kept DNA is CDR3 alone, 42 bases in frame from the first base. Outside the CDR3, residues come from the reference TRBV11-2 and TRBJ1-1 proteins, so the full variable domain is: EAGVAQSPRYKIIEKRQSVAFWCNPISGHATLYWYQQILGQGPKLLIQFQNNGVVDDSQLPKDRFSAERLKGVDSTLKIQPAKLEDSAVYLCASTFDRRGTEAFFGQGTRLTVV.